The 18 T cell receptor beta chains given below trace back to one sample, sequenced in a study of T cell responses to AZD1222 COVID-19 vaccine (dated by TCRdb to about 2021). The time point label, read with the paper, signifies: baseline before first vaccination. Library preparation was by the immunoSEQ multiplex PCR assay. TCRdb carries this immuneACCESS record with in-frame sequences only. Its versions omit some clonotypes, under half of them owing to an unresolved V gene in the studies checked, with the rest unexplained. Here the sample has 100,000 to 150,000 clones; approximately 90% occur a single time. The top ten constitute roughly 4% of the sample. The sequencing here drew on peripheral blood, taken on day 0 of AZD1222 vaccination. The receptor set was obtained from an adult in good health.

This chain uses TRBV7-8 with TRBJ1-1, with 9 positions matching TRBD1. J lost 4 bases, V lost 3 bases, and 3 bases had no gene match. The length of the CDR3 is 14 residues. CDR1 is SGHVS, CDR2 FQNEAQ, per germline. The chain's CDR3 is CASSFVGQGTEAFF. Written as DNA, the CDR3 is TGTGCCAGCAGCTTTGTGGGACAGGGCACTGAAGCTTTCTTT.

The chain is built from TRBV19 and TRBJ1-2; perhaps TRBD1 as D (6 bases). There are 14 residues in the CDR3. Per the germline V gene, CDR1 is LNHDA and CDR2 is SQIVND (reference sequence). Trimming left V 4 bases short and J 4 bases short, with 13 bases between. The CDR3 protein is CASSTHREVYGYTF. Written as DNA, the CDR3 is TGTGCCAGTAGTACCCACAGGGAGGTCTATGGCTACACCTTC.

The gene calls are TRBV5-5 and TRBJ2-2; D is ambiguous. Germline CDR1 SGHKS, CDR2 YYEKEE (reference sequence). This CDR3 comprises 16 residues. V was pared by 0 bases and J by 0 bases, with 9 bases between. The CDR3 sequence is CASSLEIGPNTGELFF. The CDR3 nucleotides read TGTGCCAGCAGCTTGGAGATAGGCCCGAACACCGGGGAGCTGTTTTTT.

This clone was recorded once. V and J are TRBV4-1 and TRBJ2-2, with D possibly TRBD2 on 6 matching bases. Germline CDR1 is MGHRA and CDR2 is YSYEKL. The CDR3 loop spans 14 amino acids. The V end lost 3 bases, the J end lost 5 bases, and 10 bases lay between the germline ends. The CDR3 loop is CASSHIGGTGELFF. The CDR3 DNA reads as TGCGCCAGCAGCCATATCGGAGGGACCGGGGAGCTGTTTTTT.

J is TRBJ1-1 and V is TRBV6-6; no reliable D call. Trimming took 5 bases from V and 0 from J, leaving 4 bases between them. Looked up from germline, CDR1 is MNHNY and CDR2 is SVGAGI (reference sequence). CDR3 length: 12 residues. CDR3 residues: CASSIMNTEAFF. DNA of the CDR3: TGTGCCAGCAGTATCATGAACACTGAAGCTTTCTTT.

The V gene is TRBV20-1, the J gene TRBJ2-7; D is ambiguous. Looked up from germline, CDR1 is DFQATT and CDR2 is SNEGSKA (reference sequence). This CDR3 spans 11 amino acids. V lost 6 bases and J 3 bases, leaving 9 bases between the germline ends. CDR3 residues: CSAKRDYEQYF. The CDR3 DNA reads TGCAGTGCAAAAAGGGACTACGAGCAGTACTTC.

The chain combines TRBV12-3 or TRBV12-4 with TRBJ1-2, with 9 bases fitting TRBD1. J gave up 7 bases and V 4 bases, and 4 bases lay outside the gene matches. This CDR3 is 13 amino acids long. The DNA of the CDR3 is TGTGCCAGCAGTTGGGACAGGGTAACTGGCTACACCTTC. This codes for CASSWDRVTGYTF.

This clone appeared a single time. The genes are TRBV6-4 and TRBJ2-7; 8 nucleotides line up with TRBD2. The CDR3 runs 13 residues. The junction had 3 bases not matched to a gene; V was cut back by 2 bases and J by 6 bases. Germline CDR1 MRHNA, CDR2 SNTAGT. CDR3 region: CASSDVAGLEQYF. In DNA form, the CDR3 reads TGTGCCAGCAGTGACGTAGCGGGGCTCGAGCAGTACTTC.

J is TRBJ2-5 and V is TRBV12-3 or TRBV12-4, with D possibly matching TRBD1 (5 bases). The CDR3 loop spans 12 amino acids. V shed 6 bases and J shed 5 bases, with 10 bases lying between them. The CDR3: CASSHPGETQYF. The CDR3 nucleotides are TGTGCCAGCAGCCACCCAGGGGAGACCCAGTACTTC.

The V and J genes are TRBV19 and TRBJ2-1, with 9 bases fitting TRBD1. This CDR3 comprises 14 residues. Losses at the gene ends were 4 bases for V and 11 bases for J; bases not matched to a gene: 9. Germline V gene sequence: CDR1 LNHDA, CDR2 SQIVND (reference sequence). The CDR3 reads CASSTSGTGRKQFF. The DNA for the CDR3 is TGTGCCAGTAGTACCTCCGGGACAGGGCGGAAGCAGTTCTTC.

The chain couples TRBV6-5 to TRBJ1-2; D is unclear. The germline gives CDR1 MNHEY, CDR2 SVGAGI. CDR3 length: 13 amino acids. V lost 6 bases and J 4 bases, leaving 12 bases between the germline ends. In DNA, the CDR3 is TGTGCCAGCAGATCGAACGTGGGCTATGGCTACACCTTC. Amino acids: CASRSNVGYGYTF.

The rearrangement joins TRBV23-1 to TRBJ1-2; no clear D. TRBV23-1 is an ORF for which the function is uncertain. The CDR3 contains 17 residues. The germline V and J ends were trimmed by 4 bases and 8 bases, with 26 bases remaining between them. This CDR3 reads CASSPGRWGKGDIGYTF. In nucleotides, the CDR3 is TGCGCCAGCAGTCCAGGACGGTGGGGTAAGGGTGATATCGGCTACACCTTC.

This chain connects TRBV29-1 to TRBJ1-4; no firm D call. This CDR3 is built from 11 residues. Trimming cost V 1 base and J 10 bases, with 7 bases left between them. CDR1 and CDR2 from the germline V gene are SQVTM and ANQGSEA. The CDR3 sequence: CSVEGEGKLFF. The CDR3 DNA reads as TGCAGCGTTGAAGGTGAAGGAAAACTGTTTTTT.

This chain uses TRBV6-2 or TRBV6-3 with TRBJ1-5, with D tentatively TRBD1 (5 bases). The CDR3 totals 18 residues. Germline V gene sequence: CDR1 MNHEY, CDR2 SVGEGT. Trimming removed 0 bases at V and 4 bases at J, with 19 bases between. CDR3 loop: CASSYSLILTGINQPQHF. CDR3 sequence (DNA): TGTGCCAGCAGTTACTCCCTAATACTCACAGGAATAAATCAGCCCCAGCATTTT.

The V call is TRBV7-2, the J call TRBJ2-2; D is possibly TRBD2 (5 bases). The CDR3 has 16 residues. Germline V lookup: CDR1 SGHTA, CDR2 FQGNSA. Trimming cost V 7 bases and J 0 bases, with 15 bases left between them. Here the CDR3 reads CASTLGRVANTGELFF. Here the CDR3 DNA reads TGTGCCAGCACCCTTGGGCGGGTTGCGAACACCGGGGAGCTGTTTTTT.

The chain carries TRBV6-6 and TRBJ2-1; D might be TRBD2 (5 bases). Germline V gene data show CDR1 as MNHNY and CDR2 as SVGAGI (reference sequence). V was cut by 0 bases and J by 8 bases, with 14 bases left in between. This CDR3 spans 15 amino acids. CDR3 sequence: CASSYSIGLADEQFF. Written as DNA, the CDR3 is TGTGCCAGCAGTTACTCGATCGGGCTAGCCGATGAGCAGTTCTTC.

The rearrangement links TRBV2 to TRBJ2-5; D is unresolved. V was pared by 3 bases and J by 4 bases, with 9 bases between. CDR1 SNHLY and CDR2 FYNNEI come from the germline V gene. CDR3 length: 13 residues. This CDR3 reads CASSEAWAETQYF. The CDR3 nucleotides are TGTGCCAGCAGTGAGGCCTGGGCAGAGACCCAGTACTTC. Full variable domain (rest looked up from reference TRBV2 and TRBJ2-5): EPEVTQTPSHQVTQMGQEVILRCVPISNHLYFYWYRQILGQKVEFLVSFYNNEISEKSEIFDDQFSVERPDGSNFTLKIRSTKLEDSAMYFCASSEAWAETQYFGPGTRLLVL.

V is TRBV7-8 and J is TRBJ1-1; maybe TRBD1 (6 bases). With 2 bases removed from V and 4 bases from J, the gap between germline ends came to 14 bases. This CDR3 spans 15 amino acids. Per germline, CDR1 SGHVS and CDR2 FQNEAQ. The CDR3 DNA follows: TGTGCCAGCAGCTTACGACAGGTGGAGGGCACTGAAGCTTTCTTT. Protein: CASSLRQVEGTEAFF. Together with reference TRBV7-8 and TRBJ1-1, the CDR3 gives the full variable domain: GAGVSQSPRYKVAKRGQDVALRCDPISGHVSLFWYQQALGQGPEFLTYFQNEAQLDKSGLPSDRFFAERPEGSVSTLKIQRTQQEDSAVYLCASSLRQVEGTEAFFGQGTRLTVV.